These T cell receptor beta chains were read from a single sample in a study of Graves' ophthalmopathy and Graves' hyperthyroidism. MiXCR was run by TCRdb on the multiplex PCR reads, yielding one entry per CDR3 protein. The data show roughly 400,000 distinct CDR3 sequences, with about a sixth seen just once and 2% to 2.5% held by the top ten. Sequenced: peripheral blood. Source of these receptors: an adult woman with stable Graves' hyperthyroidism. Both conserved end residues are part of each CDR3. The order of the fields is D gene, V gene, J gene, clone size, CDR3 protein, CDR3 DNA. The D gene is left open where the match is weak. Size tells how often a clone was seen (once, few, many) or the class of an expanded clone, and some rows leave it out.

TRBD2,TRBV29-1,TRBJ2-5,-,CSVRPHQWGGETRYF,TGCAGCGTAAGGCCCCATCAATGGGGAGGGGAGACCCGGTACTTC
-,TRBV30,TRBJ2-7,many,CAWSVAANYEQYF,TGTGCCTGGAGTGTGGCAGCAAACTACGAGCAGTACTTC
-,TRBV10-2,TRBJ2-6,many,CASSEDSFSGANVLTF,TGCGCCAGCAGTGAGGACAGCTTCTCTGGGGCCAACGTCCTGACTTTC
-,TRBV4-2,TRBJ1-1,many,CASSQGLNEAFF,TGTGCCAGCAGCCAAGGGTTAAATGAAGCTTTCTTT
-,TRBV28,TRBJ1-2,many,CASSLTGVRWGYTF,TGTGCCAGCAGCCTGACGGGGGTTAGGTGGGGCTACACCTTC
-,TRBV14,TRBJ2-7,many,CASSQDRLAYEQYF,TGTGCCAGCAGCCAAGACAGGCTAGCCTACGAGCAGTACTTC
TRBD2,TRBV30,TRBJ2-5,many,CAWTLAGGETQYF,TGTGCCTGGACCTTAGCGGGAGGAGAGACCCAGTACTTC
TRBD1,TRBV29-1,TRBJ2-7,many,CSVRGTGSVEQYF,TGCAGCGTTAGAGGGACAGGGTCTGTCGAGCAGTACTTC
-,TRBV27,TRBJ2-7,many,CASSYASRYEQYF,TGTGCCAGCAGTTATGCCAGCCGATACGAGCAGTACTTC
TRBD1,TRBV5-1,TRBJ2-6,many,CASSKTGNSGANVLTF,TGCGCCAGCAGCAAGACAGGGAACTCTGGGGCCAACGTCCTGACTTTC
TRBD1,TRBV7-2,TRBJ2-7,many,CASSSRDRSYEQYF,TGTGCCAGCAGCTCCCGGGACAGAAGTTACGAGCAGTACTTC
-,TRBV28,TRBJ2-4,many,CASRRTRDLLAKNIQYF,TGTGCCAGCAGACGGACCCGGGACTTACTAGCCAAAAACATTCAGTACTTC
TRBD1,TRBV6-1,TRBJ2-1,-,CASRGDRGGPYNEQFF,TGTGCCAGCAGAGGAGACAGGGGAGGACCCTACAATGAGCAGTTCTTC
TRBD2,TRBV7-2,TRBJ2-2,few,CASSLWAGGSTSGPNTGELFF,TGTGCCAGCAGCTTATGGGCAGGGGGTTCGACTAGCGGGCCGAACACCGGGGAGCTGTTTTTT
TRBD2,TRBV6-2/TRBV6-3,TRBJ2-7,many,CASSYPERTSGSYEQYF,TGTGCCAGCAGTTATCCCGAGCGGACTAGCGGGAGTTACGAGCAGTACTTC
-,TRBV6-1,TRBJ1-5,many,CASSQTSNQPQHF,TGTGCCAGCAGTCAAACTAGCAATCAGCCCCAGCATTTT
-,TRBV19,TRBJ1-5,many,CASSIIQGTQSNQPQHF,TGTGCCAGTAGTATAATCCAGGGCACCCAAAGCAATCAGCCCCAGCATTTT
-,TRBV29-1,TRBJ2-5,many,CSIEVGVETQYF,TGCAGCATTGAAGTGGGTGTAGAGACCCAGTACTTC
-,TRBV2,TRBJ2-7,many,CASSEWQDSYEQYF,TGTGCCAGCAGTGAATGGCAGGACTCCTACGAGCAGTACTTC
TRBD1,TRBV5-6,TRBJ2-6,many,CASSSRDRGFSGANVLTF,TGTGCCAGCAGCTCCCGGGACAGGGGATTCTCTGGGGCCAACGTCCTGACTTTC
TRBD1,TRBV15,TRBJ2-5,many,CATSRTGSRETQYF,TGTGCCACCAGCAGGACAGGGAGCCGAGAGACCCAGTACTTC
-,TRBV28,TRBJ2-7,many,CASSLGAGPTYEQYF,TGTGCCAGCAGTTTGGGAGCGGGTCCCACCTACGAGCAGTACTTC
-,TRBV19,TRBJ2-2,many,CASSGGIGGELFF,TGTGCCAGTAGTGGGGGAATCGGCGGGGAGCTGTTTTTT
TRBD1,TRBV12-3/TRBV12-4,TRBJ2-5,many,CASTKDRDQETQYF,TGTGCCAGCACCAAGGACAGGGACCAAGAGACCCAGTACTTC
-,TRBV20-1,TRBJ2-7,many,CSASWDSYEQYF,TGCAGTGCTAGTTGGGATTCCTACGAGCAGTACTTC
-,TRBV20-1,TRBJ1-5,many,CSASGTFSNQPQHF,TGCAGTGCTAGTGGGACCTTTAGCAATCAGCCCCAGCATTTT
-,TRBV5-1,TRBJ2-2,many,CASSDQGSDTGELFF,TGCGCCAGCAGCGACCAGGGGTCGGACACCGGGGAGCTGTTTTTT
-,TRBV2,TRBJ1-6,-,CASRQDLGAYNSPLHF,TGTGCCAGCCGACAGGACCTAGGCGCCTATAATTCACCCCTCCACTTT
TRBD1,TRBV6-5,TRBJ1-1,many,CASSYSRTGWDTEAFF,TGTGCCAGCAGTTACTCGAGGACAGGGTGGGACACTGAAGCTTTCTTT
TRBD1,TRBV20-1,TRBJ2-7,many,CSARGVGTGYEQYF,TGCAGTGCTAGAGGAGTCGGGACAGGGTACGAGCAGTACTTC
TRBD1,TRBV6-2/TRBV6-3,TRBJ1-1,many,CASSWTGRATEAFF,TGTGCCAGCAGCTGGACAGGGCGGGCCACTGAAGCTTTCTTT
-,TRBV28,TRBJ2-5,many,CASSRGAGGAETQYF,TGTGCCAGTTCCCGGGGGGCAGGGGGCGCAGAGACCCAGTACTTC
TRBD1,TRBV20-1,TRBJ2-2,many,CSARKGARGFAGELFF,TGCAGTGCTAGGAAGGGGGCAAGGGGTTTCGCCGGGGAGCTGTTTTTT
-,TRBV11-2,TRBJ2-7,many,CASSFRAGGSEQYF,TGTGCCAGCAGCTTCCGGGCAGGGGGGAGCGAGCAGTACTTC
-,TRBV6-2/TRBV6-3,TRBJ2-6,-,CASSYGVRPSGANVLTF,TGTGCCAGCAGTTACGGTGTCAGGCCCTCTGGGGCCAACGTCCTGACTTTC
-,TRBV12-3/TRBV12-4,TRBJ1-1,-,CASSFLQNTDAFF,TGTGCCAGCAGTTTCCTACAGAACACTGATGCTTTCTTT
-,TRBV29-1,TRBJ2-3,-,CSAGFPRGTDTQYF,TGCAGCGCTGGATTTCCTAGAGGCACAGATACGCAGTATTTT
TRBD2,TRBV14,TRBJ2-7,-,CASSQAGWSGGPSYEQYF,TGTGCCAGCAGCCAAGCGGGGTGGTCGGGAGGCCCCTCCTACGAGCAGTACTTC
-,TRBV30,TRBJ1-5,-,CAWTGPSTGLPNQPQHF,TGTGCCTGGACCGGACCCAGCACCGGGCTACCCAATCAGCCCCAGCATTTT
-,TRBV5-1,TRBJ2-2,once,CASSPHRTRTGELFF,TGCGCCAGCAGCCCGCACAGGACTCGCACCGGGGAGCTGTTTTTT
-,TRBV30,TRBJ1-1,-,CAGKAETNTEAFF,TGTGCCGGAAAGGCGGAGACGAACACTGAAGCTTTCTTT
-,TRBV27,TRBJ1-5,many,CASSLISDDSNQPQHF,TGTGCCAGCAGTTTAATCTCCGACGATAGCAATCAGCCCCAGCATTTT
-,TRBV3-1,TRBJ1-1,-,CASSRGSLNTEAFF,TGTGCCAGCAGCCGGGGCAGTTTGAACACTGAAGCTTTCTTT
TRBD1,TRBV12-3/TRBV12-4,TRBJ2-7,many,CASSCDRGHEQYF,TGTGCCAGCAGCTGTGACAGGGGCCACGAGCAGTACTTC
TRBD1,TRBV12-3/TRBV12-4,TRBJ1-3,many,CASSLDPVTGSGNTIYF,TGTGCCAGCAGTTTGGACCCCGTGACAGGGAGTGGAAACACCATATATTTT
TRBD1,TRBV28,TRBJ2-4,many,CASSPRGHWTGTDLVKNIQYF,TGTGCCAGCAGCCCTAGGGGTCACTGGACCGGGACAGATTTAGTCAAAAACATTCAGTACTTC
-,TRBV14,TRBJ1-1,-,CASSQVAGRAFF,TGTGCCAGCAGCCAAGTCGCGGGGAGAGCTTTCTTT
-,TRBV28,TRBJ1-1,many,CASSLSSYPGGTEAFF,TGTGCCAGCAGTTTATCGTCCTACCCCGGTGGCACTGAAGCTTTCTTT
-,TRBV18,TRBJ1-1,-,CASSPGGGGAEVFF,TGTGCCAGCTCACCGGGGGGCGGAGGGGCTGAAGTTTTCTTT
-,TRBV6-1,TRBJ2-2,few,CASRNEVRTGELFF,TGTGCCAGCAGGAACGAAGTTCGCACCGGGGAGCTGTTTTTT
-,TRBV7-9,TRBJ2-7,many,CASSSIIEQYF,TGTGCCAGCAGCTCTATTATCGAGCAGTACTTC
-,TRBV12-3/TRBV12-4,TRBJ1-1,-,CASSPLSGVGPEAFF,TGTGCCAGCAGTCCTCTATCAGGTGTCGGACCGGAAGCTTTCTTT
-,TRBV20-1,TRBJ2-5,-,CSARPPEETQYF,TGCAGTGCTAGACCCCCGGAGGAGACCCAGTACTTC
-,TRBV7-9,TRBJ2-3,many,CASSLGPDTQYF,TGTGCCAGCAGCTTAGGACCAGATACGCAGTATTTT
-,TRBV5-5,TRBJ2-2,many,CASRTGQSNTGELFF,TGTGCCAGCAGAACGGGTCAGTCGAACACCGGGGAGCTGTTTTTT
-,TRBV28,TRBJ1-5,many,CASSSLGEVGNQPQHF,TGTGCCAGCAGTTCTTTGGGGGAGGTGGGTAATCAGCCCCAGCATTTT
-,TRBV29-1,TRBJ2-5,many,CSARVAPKQETQYF,TGCAGCGCTCGCGTGGCCCCGAAGCAAGAGACCCAGTACTTC
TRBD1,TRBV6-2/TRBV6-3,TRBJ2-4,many,CASSYTGATTDIQYF,TGTGCCAGCAGCTACACAGGGGCGACGACTGACATTCAGTACTTC
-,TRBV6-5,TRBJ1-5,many,CASRSNQPQHF,TGTGCCAGCAGAAGCAATCAGCCCCAGCATTTT